This T cell receptor beta chain was sequenced during a study of blood T cells in healthy people across ages. The authors drew around 9.3 milliliters of peripheral blood from each donor. V lost 5 bases and J lost 6, with 16 bases in between. Germline CDR1 and CDR2: ENHRY and SYGVKD. The CDR3 spans 14 residues. A sample-barcoded 5' primer and a J-beta primer mix were used in a second PCR of about 6 to 12 cycles. Using its own MiXCR run on the 5' RACE reads, TCRdb lists one record per CDR3 protein. In the table there are 650,000 to 800,000 distinct CDR3 sequences, approximately 52% of which are singletons.

Sequenced input: blood. The V and J genes are TRBV10-3 and TRBJ1-2; a weak D match, TRBD1 (5 bases). The receptor was derived from an elderly woman in good health. The DNA for the CDR3 is TGTGCCATCAGTACCGCAGGGCCTGGTAATGGCTACACCTTC. Protein product: CAISTAGPGNGYTF.